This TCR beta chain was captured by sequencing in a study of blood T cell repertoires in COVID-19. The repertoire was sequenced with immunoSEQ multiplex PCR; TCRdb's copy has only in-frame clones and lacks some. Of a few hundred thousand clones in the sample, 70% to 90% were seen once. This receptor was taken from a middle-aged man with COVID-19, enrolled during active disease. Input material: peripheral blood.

In DNA, the CDR3 is TGTGCCAGCAGCTTACGACCGCCGACAGTGCAAGAGACCCAGTACTTC. Translated: CASSLRPPTVQETQYF. This chain connects TRBV11-2 to TRBJ2-5; tentative D call: TRBD1 (5 bases). Germline V gene data show CDR1 as SGHAT and CDR2 as FQNNGV. Trimming took 2 bases from V and 2 from J, leaving 15 bases between them. This CDR3 contains 16 residues.